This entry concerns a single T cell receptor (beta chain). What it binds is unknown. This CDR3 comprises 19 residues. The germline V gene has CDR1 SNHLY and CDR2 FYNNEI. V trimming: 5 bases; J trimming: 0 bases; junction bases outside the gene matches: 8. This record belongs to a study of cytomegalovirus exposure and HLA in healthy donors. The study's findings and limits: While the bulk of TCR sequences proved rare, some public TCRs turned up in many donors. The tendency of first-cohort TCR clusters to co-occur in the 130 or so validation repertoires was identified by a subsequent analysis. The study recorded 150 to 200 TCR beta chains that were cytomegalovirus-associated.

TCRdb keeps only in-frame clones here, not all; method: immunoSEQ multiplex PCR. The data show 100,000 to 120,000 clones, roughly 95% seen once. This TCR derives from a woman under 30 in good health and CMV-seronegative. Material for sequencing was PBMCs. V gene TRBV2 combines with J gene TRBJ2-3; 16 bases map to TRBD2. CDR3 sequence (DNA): TGTGCCAGCAGTTTTCCGGGACTAGCGGGGGGGGTTAGCACAGATACGCAGTATTTT. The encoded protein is CASSFPGLAGGVSTDTQYF.